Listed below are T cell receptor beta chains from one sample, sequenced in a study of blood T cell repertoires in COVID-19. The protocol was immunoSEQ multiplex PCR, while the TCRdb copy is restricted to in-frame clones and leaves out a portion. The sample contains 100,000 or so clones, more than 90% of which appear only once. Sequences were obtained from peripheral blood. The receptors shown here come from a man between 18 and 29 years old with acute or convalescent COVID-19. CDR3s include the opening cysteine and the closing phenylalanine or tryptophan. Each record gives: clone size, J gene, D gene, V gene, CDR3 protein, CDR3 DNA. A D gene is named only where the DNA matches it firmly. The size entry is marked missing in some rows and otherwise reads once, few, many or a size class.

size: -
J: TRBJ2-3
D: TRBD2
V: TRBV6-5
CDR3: CASSLGLAGADTQYF
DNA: TGTGCCAGCAGCCTAGGGCTAGCGGGGGCAGATACGCAGTATTTT

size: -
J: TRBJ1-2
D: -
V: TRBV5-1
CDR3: CASSSAQPGDGYTF
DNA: TGCGCCAGCAGCTCCGCGCAGCCAGGGGATGGCTACACCTTC

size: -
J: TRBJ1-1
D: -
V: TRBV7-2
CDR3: CASSRLGVLNTEAFF
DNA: TGTGCCAGCAGCCGTCTAGGGGTACTGAACACTGAAGCTTTCTTT

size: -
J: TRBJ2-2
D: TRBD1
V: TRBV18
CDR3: CASLQGSNTGELFF
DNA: TGTGCCAGTCTACAGGGGTCGAACACCGGGGAGCTGTTTTTT

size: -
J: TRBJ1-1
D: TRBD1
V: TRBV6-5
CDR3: CASKGTGGNTEAFF
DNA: TGTGCCAGCAAGGGTACAGGGGGCAACACTGAAGCTTTCTTT

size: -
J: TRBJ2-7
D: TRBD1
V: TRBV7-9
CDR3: CASSFGDRGALYEQYF
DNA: TGTGCCAGCAGCTTTGGGGACAGGGGGGCCCTCTACGAGCAGTACTTC

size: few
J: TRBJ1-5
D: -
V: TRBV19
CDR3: CASSTGGLSNQPQHF
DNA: TGTGCCAGTAGTACTGGAGGGCTTAGCAATCAGCCCCAGCATTTT

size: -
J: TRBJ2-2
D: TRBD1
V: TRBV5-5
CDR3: CASTPTGAGTGELFF
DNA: TGTGCCAGCACCCCGACAGGGGCCGGCACCGGGGAGCTGTTTTTT

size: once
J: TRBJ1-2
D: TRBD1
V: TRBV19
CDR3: CASSSFQGAQVSRGGYTF
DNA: TGTGCCAGTAGTTCCTTCCAGGGGGCGCAAGTCTCGAGGGGTGGCTACACCTTC

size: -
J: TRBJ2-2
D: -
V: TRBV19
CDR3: CASSIEGRYTGELFF
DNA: TGTGCCAGTAGTATCGAGGGGAGGTACACCGGGGAGCTGTTTTTT

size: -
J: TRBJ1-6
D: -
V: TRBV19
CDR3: CASSIDRNDSPLHF
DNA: TGTGCCAGTAGTATAGACCGTAATGATTCACCCCTCCACTTT

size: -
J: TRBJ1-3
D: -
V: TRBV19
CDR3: CASSPSAGNTIYF
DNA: TGTGCCAGTAGCCCTAGTGCTGGAAACACCATATATTTT

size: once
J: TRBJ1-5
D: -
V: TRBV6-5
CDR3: CASSRGGSNQPQHF
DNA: TGTGCCAGCAGCCGCGGGGGGAGCAATCAGCCCCAGCATTTT

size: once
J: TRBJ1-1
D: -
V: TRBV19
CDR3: CASSIAGLNTEAFF
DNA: TGTGCCAGTAGTATCGCTGGCTTGAACACTGAAGCTTTCTTT

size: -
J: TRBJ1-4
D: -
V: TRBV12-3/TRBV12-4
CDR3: CASSSGGEKLFF
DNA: TGTGCCAGCAGTTCGGGGGGGGAAAAACTGTTTTTT

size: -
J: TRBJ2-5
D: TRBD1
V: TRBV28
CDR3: CASSRQGAEEETQYF
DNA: TGTGCCAGCAGTCGACAGGGGGCGGAGGAAGAGACCCAGTACTTC

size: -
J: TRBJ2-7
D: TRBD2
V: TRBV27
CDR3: CASSSIRTSGGEKQYF
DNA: TGTGCCAGCAGTTCCATTCGGACTAGCGGGGGGGAGAAGCAGTACTTC

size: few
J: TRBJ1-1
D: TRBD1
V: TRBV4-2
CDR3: CASSQETGPTEAFF
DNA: TGTGCCAGCAGCCAAGAGACAGGGCCCACTGAAGCTTTCTTT

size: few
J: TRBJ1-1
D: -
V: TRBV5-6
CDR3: CASSLFDGPGNTEAFF
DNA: TGTGCCAGCAGCTTGTTCGATGGGCCGGGAAACACTGAAGCTTTCTTT

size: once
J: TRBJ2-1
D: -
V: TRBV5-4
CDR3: CASSPPGTGNNEQFF
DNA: TGTGCCAGCAGCCCTCCCGGGACTGGGAACAATGAGCAGTTCTTC

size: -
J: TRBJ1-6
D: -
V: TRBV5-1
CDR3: CASSLAVGGTWNSPLHF
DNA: TGCGCCAGCAGCTTGGCTGTCGGGGGTACGTGGAATTCACCCCTCCACTTT

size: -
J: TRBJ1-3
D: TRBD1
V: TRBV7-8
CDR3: CASSPDRANFSGNTIYF
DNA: TGTGCCAGCAGCCCAGACAGGGCCAACTTCTCTGGAAACACCATATATTTT

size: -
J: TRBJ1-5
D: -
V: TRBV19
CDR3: CASMVRQGYQPQHF
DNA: TGTGCCAGTATGGTTAGGCAGGGGTATCAGCCCCAGCATTTT

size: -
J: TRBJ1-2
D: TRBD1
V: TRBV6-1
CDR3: CASSEFKGAGAF
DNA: TGTGCCAGCAGTGAATTTAAGGGGGCAGGGGCCTTC

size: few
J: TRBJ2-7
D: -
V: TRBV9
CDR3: CASSPTGYEQYF
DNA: TGTGCCAGCAGCCCGACGGGCTACGAGCAGTACTTC

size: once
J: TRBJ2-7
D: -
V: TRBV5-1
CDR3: CASRNPLRGPSYEQYF
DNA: TGCGCCAGCCGCAACCCCCTAAGGGGCCCCTCCTACGAGCAGTACTTC

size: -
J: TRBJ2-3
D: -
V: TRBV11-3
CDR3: CASSRGISTDTQYF
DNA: TGTGCCAGCAGCCGCGGAATATCCACGGATACGCAGTATTTT

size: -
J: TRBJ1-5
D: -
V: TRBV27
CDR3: CASKRKSGSNQPQHF
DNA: TGTGCCAGCAAGAGGAAGTCGGGAAGCAATCAGCCCCAGCATTTT

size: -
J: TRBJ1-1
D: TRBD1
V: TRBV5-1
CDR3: CASSLDSGGTEAFF
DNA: TGCGCCAGCAGCTTGGACTCAGGGGGGACTGAAGCTTTCTTT

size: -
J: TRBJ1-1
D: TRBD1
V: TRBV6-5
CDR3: CASRYGTAGDTEAFF
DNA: TGTGCCAGCAGGTACGGGACAGCTGGGGACACTGAAGCTTTCTTT

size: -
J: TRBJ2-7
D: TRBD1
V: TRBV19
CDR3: CASRMGTGGSYEQYF
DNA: TGTGCCAGTAGGATGGGGACAGGGGGTTCCTACGAGCAGTACTTC

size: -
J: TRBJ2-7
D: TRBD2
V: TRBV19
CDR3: CASSIGDGRIGEQYF
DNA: TGTGCCAGTAGTATAGGTGACGGGAGGATTGGCGAGCAGTACTTC

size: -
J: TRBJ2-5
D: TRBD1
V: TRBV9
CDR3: CASSVGVRAGGRQETQYF
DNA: TGTGCCAGCAGCGTAGGAGTAAGAGCAGGGGGCCGCCAAGAGACCCAGTACTTC

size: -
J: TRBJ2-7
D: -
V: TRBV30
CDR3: CAWSVGRAYEQYF
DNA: TGTGCCTGGAGTGTCGGCAGGGCCTACGAGCAGTACTTC

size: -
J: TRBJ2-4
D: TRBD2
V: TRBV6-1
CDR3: CASRERGRRLAGESNIQYF
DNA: TGTGCCAGCAGGGAACGCGGGAGAAGACTAGCGGGAGAGTCTAACATTCAGTACTTC

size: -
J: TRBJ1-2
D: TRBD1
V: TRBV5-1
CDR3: CASSSQGQGLYYGYTF
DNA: TGCGCCAGCAGCTCACAGGGACAGGGACTTTACTATGGCTACACCTTC

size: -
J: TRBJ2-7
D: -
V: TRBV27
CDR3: CASSFGVGYEQYF
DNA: TGTGCCAGCAGTTTCGGGGTCGGCTACGAGCAGTACTTC

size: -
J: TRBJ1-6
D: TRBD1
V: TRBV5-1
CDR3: CASRTGNSPLHF
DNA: TGCGCCAGCCGGACAGGAAATTCACCCCTCCACTTT

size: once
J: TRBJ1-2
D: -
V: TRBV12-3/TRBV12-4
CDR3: CANQGTYGYTF
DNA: TGTGCTAATCAGGGTACCTATGGCTACACCTTC

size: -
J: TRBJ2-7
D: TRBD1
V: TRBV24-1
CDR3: CATSDSGQAYEQYF
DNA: TGTGCCACCAGTGACTCGGGACAGGCCTACGAGCAGTACTTC

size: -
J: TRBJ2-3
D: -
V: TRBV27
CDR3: CATDSGDTQYF
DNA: TGTGCCACCGATTCGGGAGATACGCAGTATTTT

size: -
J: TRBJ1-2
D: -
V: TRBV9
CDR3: CASSVWMEGRGYGYTF
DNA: TGTGCCAGCAGCGTTTGGATGGAGGGTAGGGGCTATGGCTACACCTTC

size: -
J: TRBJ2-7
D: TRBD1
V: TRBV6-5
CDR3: CASSSLTGGRYEQYF
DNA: TGTGCCAGCAGTTCCCTGACAGGGGGCAGATACGAGCAGTACTTC

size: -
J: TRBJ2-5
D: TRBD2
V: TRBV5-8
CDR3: CATIRTSGNQETQYF
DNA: TGTGCCACCATCAGGACTAGCGGGAACCAAGAGACCCAGTACTTC

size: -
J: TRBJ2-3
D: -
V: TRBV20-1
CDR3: CSASAAGTDTQYF
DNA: TGCAGTGCTAGTGCGGCGGGCACAGATACGCAGTATTTT

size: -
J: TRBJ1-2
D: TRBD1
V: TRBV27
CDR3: CASSFGQGDAYGYTF
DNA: TGTGCCAGCAGTTTCGGACAGGGAGATGCCTATGGCTACACCTTC

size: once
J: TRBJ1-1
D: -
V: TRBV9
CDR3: CASSAQEGFGPEAFF
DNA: TGTGCCAGCAGCGCCCAGGAGGGGTTTGGGCCTGAAGCTTTCTTT

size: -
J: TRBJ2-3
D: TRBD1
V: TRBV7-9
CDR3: CASSSGQFYTDTQYF
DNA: TGTGCCAGCAGCTCGGGACAGTTTTACACAGATACGCAGTATTTT

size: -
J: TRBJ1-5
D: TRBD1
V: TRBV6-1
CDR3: CASSEGGQGRQPQHF
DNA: TGTGCCAGCAGTGAAGGTGGACAGGGCAGGCAGCCCCAGCATTTT

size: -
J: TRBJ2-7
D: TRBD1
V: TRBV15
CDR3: CATSREQIRQGSEQYF
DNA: TGTGCCACCAGCAGAGAGCAAATTCGACAGGGTAGCGAGCAGTACTTC

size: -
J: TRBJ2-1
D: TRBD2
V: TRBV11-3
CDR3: CASSLSGRGHEQFF
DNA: TGTGCCAGCAGCCTTAGCGGGAGAGGGCATGAGCAGTTCTTC

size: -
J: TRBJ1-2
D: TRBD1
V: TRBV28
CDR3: CASSSRGQPVSGYTF
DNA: TGTGCCAGCAGTTCGCGGGGACAGCCTGTTTCGGGCTACACCTTC

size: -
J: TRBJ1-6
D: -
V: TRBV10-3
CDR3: CAISDGGRGLNNSPLHF
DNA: TGTGCCATCAGTGACGGTGGAAGGGGCTTGAATAATTCACCCCTCCACTTT

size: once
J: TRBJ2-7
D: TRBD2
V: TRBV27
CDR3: CASSFVRTSHEQYF
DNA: TGTGCCAGCAGTTTCGTCCGGACTAGCCACGAGCAGTACTTC

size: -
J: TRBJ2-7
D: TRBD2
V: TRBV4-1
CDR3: CASSQGSSGREFYEQYF
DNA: TGCGCCAGCAGCCAAGGGTCTAGCGGGAGAGAGTTCTACGAGCAGTACTTC